This T cell receptor (beta chain) was identified in a study of OX40 agonist ivuxolimab in advanced cancers. Germline V gene lookup returns CDR1 MDHEN and CDR2 SYDVKM. This CDR3 is 14 amino acids long. V was pared by 5 bases and J by 5 bases, with 16 bases between. Generated by immunoSEQ multiplex PCR, the TCRdb table keeps only in-frame clones and is missing some. The sample contains under 70,000 clones, about nine tenths of which appear only once. Sequencing was performed on CD4+ or CD8+ T cells sorted from blood, taken in a trial of the OX40 agonist ivuxolimab. The receptor's source is an adult with an advanced solid tumor such as melanoma, head and neck, liver or kidney cancer. V and J are TRBV28 and TRBJ2-7; D is tentatively TRBD1 or TRBD2 (5 bases each). The CDR3 spells CASSLNTRDHEQYF. The CDR3 nucleotides read TGTGCCAGCAGTCTTAATACTAGGGACCACGAGCAGTACTTC. The whole variable domain, remainder taken from reference TRBV28 and TRBJ2-7, is DVKVTQSSRYLVKRTGEKVFLECVQDMDHENMFWYRQDPGLGLRLIYFSYDVKMKEKGDIPEGYSVSREKKERFSLILESASTNQTSMYLCASSLNTRDHEQYFGPGTRLTVT.